The text below deals with one TCR beta chain. Its antigen is not yet known. The record has no base qualities; no much larger clone is one base away. The sample is drawn from a study of T cells after posttransplantation cyclophosphamide (dated by TCRdb to 2015 to 2016). With regard to the full study: T cell repertoire reconstitution was tracked by TRB sequencing after myeloablative bone marrow transplantation in which posttransplantation cyclophosphamide was used as GVHD prophylaxis. Because TRA and TRB clonality were tightly correlated in roughly 10 samples, subsequent TCR analyses were focused on TRB only. Public TRB sequences were checked against a database of over 3,500 sequences associated with responses to pathogens, tumor antigens, self-antigens and alloantigens. In 3 patients, up to about 3 additional blood samples taken between 2 and 5.2 years after transplant also underwent TRB sequencing, as did pretransplant blood from 4 patients. Antigen receptor sequencing was done on samples from around 32 PTCy-treated patients and from over 15 related bone marrow donors of those patients. TRB sequencing was performed on blood from all 35 or so PTCy patients with 1-year posttransplant specimens. Results and caveats for the whole study, not just this receptor: Across around 48 patients, recipient CMV seropositivity and CMV reactivation were highly associated with TRB clonality; PTCy diversity was similar to CNI/methotrexate controls. The TRB repertoires of T cells infiltrating skin or the GI tract showed only limited overlap with the TRB repertoires found in blood. Donor-recipient similarity was low at 1-2 months but rose over the first year, and later blood repertoires were often dominated by donor CD8+ memory clones.

Cut back by 5 bases and 2 bases, the V and J ends lie 7 bases apart. The CDR1 and CDR2 encoded by the germline V gene (reference sequence) are SEHNR and FQNEAQ. The CDR3, from cysteine to phenylalanine, totals 13 residues. The kept DNA is CDR3 alone, 39 bases in frame from the first base. Genomic DNA was the input for TRB sequencing, which was run either with the immunoSEQ assay at survey resolution or with the hsTCRB kit. As for the authors' bioinformatics: The immunoSEQ software handled initial read processing, and the LymphoSeq R package was used for repertoire analyses. For each TRB dataset, clonality was calculated as 1 minus normalized Shannon entropy, and the Gini coefficient was computed as well. To infer phenotypes in unsorted samples, TRB sequences from sorted subsets of the recipient or donor were mapped onto the unsorted samples of the same recipient. TCRdb took over this immuneACCESS table, retaining in-frame rearrangements with V and J assigned. Such tables are incomplete; in checked studies, under half of the missing clones stem from an unresolved V gene, and the remainder is unexplained. The V and J calls and clone size come from that table; D and trimming were worked out from the DNA. The sample has 5,700 or so clones on record, with no singletons. The ten largest account for under 30% of the sample.

The treatment or condition label here, explained by the study, means: high-dose cyclophosphamide on days +3 and +4 as single-agent GVHD prophylaxis. For conditioning, the PTCy patients got busulfan and fludarabine, then a related or unrelated marrow graft, followed by cyclophosphamide on days +3 and +4. PTCy-treated patients were drawn from a prospective multi-institutional clinical trial. Peripheral blood and bone marrow mononuclear cells were isolated by Ficoll-Hypaque density centrifugation and cryopreserved. The chain is made from TRBV7-9 and TRBJ1-3; no confident D gene assignment can be made. Sequencing was performed on PBMCs, taken after allogeneic stem cell transplant with posttransplant cyclophosphamide. The receptor was isolated from a male patient aged 55-69 years who received an allogeneic stem cell transplant from a related donor, was CMV-positive, and had no GVHD. Where a transplant has occurred, the graft donor may have supplied some of the T cells. In nucleotides, the sequence is TGTGCCAGCAGCCTCCTAGCTGGAAACACCATATATTTT. The resulting protein is CASSLLAGNTIYF.